This record concerns one T cell receptor (beta chain) sequence. Breast cancer patients provided tissue from their axillary draining lymph nodes. These data originate in a study of breast tumors, draining lymph nodes, adjacent tissues. TCRdb passed the multiplex PCR reads through MiXCR, listing each CDR3 protein once. The table includes 170,000 or so distinct CDR3 sequences, roughly a third detected once. Germline lookup yields CDR1 SQVTM and CDR2 ANQGSEA. The CDR3 contains 12 residues. The specimen was axillary lymph node tissue. This sequence was found in a female donor with breast cancer. Some clones in this sample may be carry-over from other donors' samples. The rearrangement links TRBV29-1 to TRBJ1-2; D remains ambiguous. The DNA of the CDR3 is TGCCGAGGTGGCGGGGAGGACTATGGCTACACCTTC. Translation gives CRGGGEDYGYTF.